The 27 T cell receptor beta chains below come from one sample, sequenced in a study of T cells in Graves' hyperthyroidism and ophthalmopathy. RNA transcripts yielded amplified TCR beta CDR3 regions. RT-PCR in the first round (using the HTBI primer set) targeted the TCR CDR3. TCRdb redid the calling of the multiplex PCR reads with MiXCR, one entry per CDR3 protein. The data contain around 400,000 distinct CDR3 sequences, approximately 13% of them singletons. The sequenced sample consisted of blood. These receptors originate from a woman between 18 and 29 years old with Graves' hyperthyroidism.

This clonotype was counted many times. The chain joins TRBV4-1 to TRBJ2-7, with D possibly being TRBD1 or TRBD2 (6 bases each). The CDR3 is made up of 18 amino acids. The V gene's germline CDR1 is MGHRA and CDR2 YSYEKL. With 0 bases removed from V and 0 bases from J, the gap between germline ends came to 18 bases. The CDR3 nucleotides are TGCGCCAGCAGCCAAGATAAGGGGGGCCCTGATATCTCCTACGAGCAGTACTTC. This encodes CASSQDKGGPDISYEQYF.

This clonotype was counted many times. V gene TRBV6-2 or TRBV6-3 combines with J gene TRBJ2-7; D might be TRBD1 or TRBD2, each matching 5 bases. Germline V gene data show CDR1 as MNHEY and CDR2 as SVGEGT. This CDR3 has 16 residues. V was clipped by 8 bases and J by 3 bases, with 23 bases between them. The CDR3 region is CASHLEGNRAHYEQYF. The CDR3 region has the DNA TGTGCCAGCCACCTCGAGGGGAACCGGGCGCACTACGAGCAGTACTTC.

There are many counts of this clonotype. The chain employs TRBV12-3 or TRBV12-4 and TRBJ1-1; possibly TRBD1 for D (5 bases). The CDR3 has 15 residues. V gave up 2 bases and J gave up 4 bases, with 14 bases separating them. CDR3 protein: CASSLRGLAGTEAFF. As DNA, the CDR3 is TGTGCCAGCAGTTTAAGGGGCCTGGCTGGCACTGAAGCTTTCTTT.

This clonotype was detected ten times or more. CDR3 DNA: TGTGCCAGCAGTCCGAACCACTACGAGCAGTACTTC. Translating it yields CASSPNHYEQYF. V is TRBV27 and J is TRBJ2-7; D not certain. The CDR3 runs to 12 residues. The V gene's germline CDR1 is MNHEY and CDR2 SMNVEV (reference sequence). Trimming removed 5 bases from V and 3 bases from J, with 8 bases in between.

This clonotype has a handful of counts. The chain has TRBV4-3 and TRBJ2-7, with 8 positions matching TRBD2. CDR3 size: 15 residues. Germline V gene lookup returns CDR1 LGHNA and CDR2 YSLEER. V lost 0 bases to trimming and J lost 2 bases; unmatched junction nucleotides: 3. CDR3 amino acids: CASSQEPSGPYEQYF. The CDR3 DNA follows: TGCGCCAGCAGCCAAGAGCCTAGCGGGCCCTACGAGCAGTACTTC.

This clonotype was detected many times. The chain's CDR3 is CASIAGFGPYGYTF. In DNA form, the CDR3 reads TGTGCCAGCATCGCCGGGTTTGGGCCCTATGGCTACACCTTC. This chain connects TRBV12-3 or TRBV12-4 to TRBJ1-2, with no clear D. V was shortened by 7 bases and J by 4 bases, with 16 bases between the two germline ends. The CDR3 has 14 amino acids.

This clonotype came up many times. This rearrangement joins TRBV28 to TRBJ1-4, with D possibly being TRBD1 (5 bases). V was trimmed by 5 bases and J by 5 bases, leaving 15 bases between them. From germline, CDR1 is MDHEN and CDR2 SYDVKM. CDR3 length: 15 residues. Here the CDR3 reads CASSAPSGGNEKLFF. The DNA for the CDR3 is TGTGCCAGCAGTGCCCCGTCCGGGGGGAATGAAAAACTGTTTTTT.

The rearrangement joins TRBV5-1 to TRBJ2-1; tentative D call: TRBD2 (6 bases). Trimming pared 0 bases from V and 5 bases from J, leaving 18 bases between. This CDR3 region has 17 residues. The germline CDR1 and CDR2 sequences are SGHRS and YFSETQ. Here the CDR3 DNA reads TGCGCCAGCAGCTTGGCCCCGTTTGCGGGGAGGAACAATGAGCAGTTCTTC. Translation gives CASSLAPFAGRNNEQFF.

The chain is built from TRBV3-1 and TRBJ1-1; 8 bases fit TRBD1. The J segment lost 2 bases and the V segment lost 3 bases, leaving 8 bases of the junction unmatched. Per the germline V gene, CDR1 is LGHDT and CDR2 is YNNKEL (reference sequence). The CDR3 totals 16 residues. CDR3 nucleotides: TGTGCCAGCAGCCAGCGAGGACAGGGAGTAAACACTGAAGCTTTCTTT. Translation: CASSQRGQGVNTEAFF.

This clonotype has ten or more counts. The chain joins TRBV2 to TRBJ1-4; D not resolved. The CDR3 has 14 amino acids. Germline CDR1 is SNHLY and CDR2 is FYNNEI. The ends were cut back, 3 bases at V and 10 bases at J, with 15 bases in the middle. The CDR3 DNA reads TGTGCCAGCAGTGATGTCGGGGTTTGGGGAAAACTGTTTTTT. It codes for CASSDVGVWGKLFF.

This clonotype was observed at least ten times. The chain employs TRBV7-9 and TRBJ1-4; D might be TRBD1 (5 bases). This CDR3 region has 16 residues. Germline V gene data show CDR1 as SEHNR and CDR2 as FQNEAQ (reference sequence). V lost 5 bases to trimming and J lost 1 base, with 14 bases between them. The CDR3 nucleotides are TGTGCCAGCAGCCCATGGGGGGAGAAAACTAATGAAAAACTGTTTTTT. Translated, it gives CASSPWGEKTNEKLFF.

There are many counts of this clonotype. The CDR3 spells CASSSPNEVQDTQYF. The CDR3 DNA sequence: TGTGCCAGCAGCTCCCCGAACGAGGTTCAAGATACGCAGTATTTT. The chain employs TRBV7-9 and TRBJ2-3; no clear D. The germline gives CDR1 SEHNR, CDR2 FQNEAQ (reference sequence). V was pared by 4 bases and J by 5 bases, with 16 bases between. CDR3 length: 15 residues.

This clonotype was observed at least ten times. The rearrangement links TRBV12-3 or TRBV12-4 to TRBJ2-7, with 9 bases matching TRBD1. The CDR3 is 18 amino acids. Trimming took 8 bases from V and 0 from J; bases not matched to a gene: 17. CDR3: CASGAGQGGLRSSYEQYF. CDR3 coding DNA: TGTGCCAGCGGAGCGGGACAGGGAGGGCTTCGAAGCTCCTACGAGCAGTACTTC.

This clonotype was seen at least ten times. The J gene is TRBJ2-7, the V gene TRBV5-1; D possibly uses TRBD1 or TRBD2 (5 bases each). V was trimmed by 3 bases and J by 5 bases, leaving 15 bases between them. The CDR3 is 14 amino acids. CDR1 is SGHRS, CDR2 YFSETQ, per germline. CDR3 DNA: TGCGCCAGCAGCTCTCTTATCGGGACCCACGAGCAGTACTTC. It yields the protein CASSSLIGTHEQYF.

This clonotype was seen a handful of times. This may arise from a read error, as a much more abundant clone is one base away. The chain carries TRBV12-3 or TRBV12-4 and TRBJ2-1, with TRBD2 matching 7 bases. The J segment lost 5 bases and the V segment lost 5 bases, leaving 12 bases of the junction unmatched. The length of the CDR3 is 16 residues. In DNA, the CDR3 is TGTGCCAGCAGTGGTGGATGGGGGGGAACCCACAATGAGCAGTTCTTC. Protein: CASSGGWGGTHNEQFF.

This clonotype was seen at least ten times. The chain couples TRBV7-9 to TRBJ2-7, with 9 bases fitting TRBD2. Germline lookup yields CDR1 SEHNR and CDR2 FQNEAQ (reference sequence). The CDR3 length is 16 residues. Unmatched junction bases numbered 6, after V lost 0 bases and J lost 3 bases. CDR3 sequence reads: CASSLAFLAGNYEQYF. CDR3 nucleotides: TGTGCCAGCAGCTTAGCGTTCCTAGCGGGAAACTACGAGCAGTACTTC.

This clonotype was found many times. J is TRBJ1-6 and V is TRBV9; D possibly corresponds to TRBD1 (6 bases). The CDR3 has 15 amino acids. V lost 4 bases and J lost 7, with 15 bases in between. Per germline, CDR1 SGDLS and CDR2 YYNGEE. The DNA of the CDR3 is TGTGCCAGCAGCACCCCAGGGGAGGGGAATTCACCCCTCCACTTT. Its translation: CASSTPGEGNSPLHF.

This clonotype came up many times. The CDR3 here is CASSLRGQYQETQYF. In nucleotides, the CDR3 is TGTGCCAGCAGCTTAAGGGGACAGTACCAAGAGACCCAGTACTTC. The rearrangement joins TRBV7-3 to TRBJ2-5; the match to TRBD1 covers 7 bases. The germline V gene encodes CDR1 SGHTA and CDR2 FQGTGA. V shed 1 base, J shed 0 bases, and the junction held 2 bases outside the gene matches. The CDR3 contains 15 residues.

As regards this clonotype: A much larger clone lies one base from this, so it may be a read error. V and J are TRBV11-1 and TRBJ2-7; no clear D. V lost 5 bases and J lost 3, with 5 bases in between. The V gene's germline CDR1 is SGHAT and CDR2 FQDESV (reference sequence). This CDR3 has 11 residues. CDR3 residues: CASSVDYEQYF. The CDR3 bases are TGTGCCAGCAGCGTCGACTACGAGCAGTACTTC. Complete variable domain (other parts from reference TRBV11-1 and TRBJ2-7): EAEVAQSPRYKITEKSQAVAFWCDPISGHATLYWYRQILGQGPELLVQFQDESVVDDSQLPKDRFSAERLKGVDSTLKIQPAELGDSAMYLCASSVDYEQYFGPGTRLTVT.

This clonotype was seen at least ten times. This chain connects TRBV3-1 to TRBJ2-5; 10 bases line up with TRBD2. J was trimmed by 5 bases and V by 0 bases; bases with no gene match: 6. This CDR3 region has 16 residues. Germline CDR1 and CDR2: LGHDT and YNNKEL (reference sequence). CDR3 coding DNA: TGTGCCAGCAGCCAAGATATAGCGGGGGGCCGGGAGACCCAGTACTTC. Protein: CASSQDIAGGRETQYF.

This clonotype was recorded at least ten times. V gene TRBV12-3 or TRBV12-4 combines with J gene TRBJ1-2, with D perhaps TRBD1 (5 bases). Trimming stripped 4 bases from V and 1 base from J, with 13 bases between. The CDR3 has 15 amino acids. CDR3 in amino acids: CASSSRGLVNYGYTF. The CDR3 DNA reads as TGTGCCAGCAGTTCCCGGGGACTGGTTAACTATGGCTACACCTTC.

This clonotype was found many times. The chain links TRBV28 to TRBJ2-7; no clear D. This CDR3 region has 13 residues. Germline CDR1 is MDHEN and CDR2 is SYDVKM. Trimming stripped 4 bases from V and 1 base from J, with 8 bases between. The CDR3 sequence: CASSSPNSYEQYF. Written as DNA, the CDR3 is TGTGCCAGCAGTTCCCCGAATTCCTACGAGCAGTACTTC.

There are many counts of this clonotype. V and J are TRBV12-3 or TRBV12-4 and TRBJ1-2; tentative D call: TRBD1 (6 bases). V lost 3 bases to trimming and J lost 3 bases, with 8 bases between them. This CDR3 contains 13 residues. The CDR3 DNA is TGTGCCAGCAGTTTCAACAGGGACTATGGCTACACCTTC. Translating it yields CASSFNRDYGYTF.

This clonotype was picked up many times. In DNA, the CDR3 is TGTGCCAGCACCGTAACGCACAGGATCAATCAGCCCCAGCATTTT. Encoded protein: CASTVTHRINQPQHF. The chain links TRBV28 to TRBJ1-5, with D tentatively TRBD1 (5 bases). CDR1 and CDR2 (germline): MDHEN, SYDVKM. V gave up 7 bases and J gave up 3 bases, with 16 bases separating them. This CDR3 is built from 15 residues. Filled out from reference TRBV28 and TRBJ1-5, the complete variable domain reads DVKVTQSSRYLVKRTGEKVFLECVQDMDHENMFWYRQDPGLGLRLIYFSYDVKMKEKGDIPEGYSVSREKKERFSLILESASTNQTSMYLCASTVTHRINQPQHFGDGTRLSIL.

This clonotype occurred many times. As DNA, the CDR3 is TGCGCCAGCAGCTTTGGTGCGGTTTGGGACACTGAAGCTTTCTTT. It is translated as CASSFGAVWDTEAFF. The chain carries TRBV5-1 and TRBJ1-1; D not certain. Germline V gene sequence: CDR1 SGHRS, CDR2 YFSETQ. CDR3 length: 15 amino acids. V lost 2 bases and J lost 3, with 14 bases in between.

The table lists this clonotype with many counts. The V gene is TRBV10-1, the J gene TRBJ1-5, with D tentatively TRBD1 (6 bases). Germline V gene sequence: CDR1 WNHNN, CDR2 SYGVQD (reference sequence). The CDR3 runs to 15 residues. Between the trimmed V and J ends, which lost 2 bases and 2 bases, there was a span of 10 bases. The CDR3 coding sequence is TGCGCCAGCAGTGAGGGGGGGCGAGGCAATCAGCCCCAGCATTTT. It encodes CASSEGGRGNQPQHF.

The sample holds many counts of this clonotype. The chain employs TRBV5-1 and TRBJ2-1; 12 bases align to TRBD2. CDR1 and CDR2 (germline): SGHRS, YFSETQ. The junction had 6 bases not matched to a gene; V was cut back by 4 bases and J by 10 bases. The CDR3 spans 14 residues. CDR3: CASSRTSGTPEQFF. DNA of the CDR3: TGCGCCAGCAGCCGGACTAGCGGGACACCCGAGCAGTTCTTC.